The 15 T cell receptor delta chains presented below share a single source sample, sequenced in a study of γδ T cells in repeated Plasmodium falciparum infection. Gammadelta T cells were flow-sorted from PBMC into Vgamma9/Vdelta2+ and Vdelta2-negative populations for bulk analysis. TCRdb re-processed the multiplex PCR reads using CATT. The sample comprises around 86,000 delta-chain clones, roughly 1.4% of which are singletons, and under 10% rests with the top ten. The sample was gamma-delta T cells from blood. These receptors came from a pool of human donors (malaria-infected and uninfected, not separated).

The rearrangement uses TRDV1 and TRDJ2; D unclear. This CDR3 has 19 residues. The V gene's germline CDR1 is TSWWSYY and CDR2 QGS. With 4 bases removed from V and 0 bases from J, the gap between germline ends came to 21 bases. CDR3 sequence: CALGGGPFPFKALTAQLFF. CDR3 bases: TGTGCTCTTGGGGGAGGTCCGTTCCCTTTTAAAGCTTTGACAGCACAACTCTTCTTT.

The table lists this clone with a few counts. The protein in TCRdb stems from a much larger clone and differs at residue 7 from this DNA's translation, likely a read error; here the protein is translated from the DNA. The chain has TRDV3 and TRDJ1; D is uncertain. Between the trimmed V and J ends, which lost 4 bases and 0 bases, there was a span of 21 bases. The CDR3 is 16 amino acids. Germline lookup yields CDR1 TVYSNPD and CDR2 GDNSRS (reference sequence). CDR3 DNA sequence: TGTGCCTGCCGTCCTCTTGGGACAAGGTACACCGATAAACTCATCTTT. Translating gives CACRPLGTRYTDKLIF.

Notes on this clone: TCRdb's listed protein matches a much larger clone and diverges from this DNA's translation at residue 14, likely through a read error; the protein shown comes from the DNA. The chain carries TRDV1 and TRDJ1; the D is unclear. Germline V gene lookup returns CDR1 TSWWSYY and CDR2 QGS. The CDR3 totals 16 residues. CDR3: CALGELIPQKEGKPIF. The CDR3 DNA reads as TGTGCTCTTGGGGAACTTATCCCCCAAAAGGAGGGTAAACCCATCTTT.

This clone was detected only a few times. TCRdb records a much larger clone's protein for this DNA, with a difference at residue 3 that likely arises from a read error; the protein given is the translation of the DNA. The rearrangement joins TRDV1 to TRDJ1; TRDD3 agrees at 7 bases. The CDR3 length is 19 residues. The V gene end was trimmed by 11 bases and the J gene end by 1 base; junction bases not matched to a gene: 25. Germline V lookup: CDR1 TSWWSYY, CDR2 QGS. The CDR3 here is CAFCRLQNLLGASTDKLIF. In DNA, the CDR3 is TGTGCTTTTTGTCGCCTTCAGAATCTCCTGGGGGCTTCCACCGATAAACTCATCTTT.

With respect to this clone: TCRdb lists the protein of a much larger clone for this DNA, which differs at residue 3, so this is likely a read error; the protein given here is translated from the DNA itself. The chain combines TRDV1 with TRDJ1; TRDD3 matches at 7 bases. As TCRdb names no J gene, one was assigned here on the basis of a DNA match to germline. V shed 10 bases and J 0 bases; nucleotides not matched to a gene: 29. Germline values: CDR1 TSWWSYY, CDR2 QGS. The CDR3 extends over 21 amino acids. CDR3 protein: CAPCESPTGDDYCLNTDKLIF. The CDR3 DNA is TGTGCTCCCTGTGAGAGCCCCACTGGGGATGACTACTGCTTGAACACCGATAAACTCATCTTT.

The sample holds many counts of this clone. This chain uses TRDV2 with TRDJ3; possible D gene TRDD3, 6 bases. The CDR3 runs to 17 residues. V lost 2 bases, J lost 0 bases, and 10 bases lay in between. In germline, CDR1 is GEAIGNYY, CDR2 EKD. The CDR3, as DNA: TGTGCCTGTGACAAACTGGGAAACTCCTGGGACACCCGACAGATGTTTTTC. This gives the protein CACDKLGNSWDTRQMFF.

Concerning this clone: The translation of this DNA and the TCRdb protein of a much larger clone differ at residue 9, probably owing to a read error; the protein shown here is translated from the DNA. The chain carries TRDV2 and TRDJ1; 7 bases are a match to TRDD3. TCRdb records no J gene; here it was assigned by comparing the DNA to germline. The germline gives CDR1 GEAIGNYY, CDR2 EKD. The V gene end was trimmed by 2 bases and the J gene end by 3 bases; junction bases not matched to a gene: 29. The CDR3 length is 22 residues. CDR3: CACDSLTGVDSATLSVPDKLIF. CDR3 sequence (DNA): TGTGCCTGTGACAGCCTGACTGGGGTGGACTCTGCAACTCTCAGCGTACCCGATAAACTCATCTTT.

Regarding this clone: It differs at one base from a far larger clone, so likely a read error. Other nucleotide sequences in the sample specify the same CDR3. This rearrangement joins TRDV1 to TRDJ1, with TRDD2 as a possible D gene (6 bases). TCRdb lists no J gene, so it was determined here by aligning the DNA to germline. The CDR3 is 13 amino acids. Germline values: CDR1 TSWWSYY, CDR2 QGS. The CDR3 here is CALRPSLTDKLIF. The CDR3 DNA reads as TGTGCCCTGCGGCCTTCCCTGACCGATAAACTCATCTTT.

This clone was picked up a small number of times. The protein in TCRdb stems from a much larger clone and differs at residue 16 from this DNA's translation, likely a read error; here the protein is translated from the DNA. The chain employs TRDV2 and TRDJ3; D might be TRDD3 (6 bases). The J gene comes from matching the DNA to germline here; TCRdb lacks it. CDR1 and CDR2 (germline): GEAIGNYY, EKD. This CDR3 is 21 amino acids long. The CDR3 is CACDTRPVWGPSSWDARQMFF. CDR3 bases: TGTGCCTGTGACACCAGGCCGGTCTGGGGTCCAAGCTCCTGGGACGCCCGACAGATGTTTTTC.

About this clone: The protein held in TCRdb is that of a much larger clone and does not match this DNA's translation at residue 18, likely because of a read error; the protein shown is translated from the DNA. The chain carries TRDV1 and TRDJ1; 11 bases are shared with TRDD3. This CDR3 has 21 amino acids. Germline CDR1 and CDR2: TSWWSYY and QGS. CDR3: CALGEVSYRWYWGITTDRLIF. The CDR3 bases are TGTGCTCTTGGGGAAGTTTCCTACCGTTGGTACTGGGGGATAACTACCGATAGACTCATCTTT.

Note on this clone: A far larger clone is off by one base, so a read error is likely. Other DNA sequences in the sample encode the same CDR3. The V gene is TRDV2, the J gene TRDJ1, with 9 nucleotides matching TRDD3. As TCRdb names no J gene, one was assigned here on the basis of a DNA match to germline. The germline CDR1 and CDR2 sequences are GEAIGNYY and EKD. The CDR3 is 15 residues long. V gave up 3 bases and J gave up 4 bases; unmatched junction bases: 8. The DNA of the CDR3 is TGTGCCTGTGACCAACTGGGGGACACCCGCGATAAACTCATCTTT. It codes for CACDQLGDTRDKLIF.

As regards this clone: This likely traces to a read error, being one base from a far larger clone. Other DNA sequences in the same sample also yield this CDR3. V is TRDV1 and J is TRDJ1, with 10 bases fitting TRDD3. This CDR3 spans 15 amino acids. CDR1 TSWWSYY and CDR2 QGS come from the germline V gene. This CDR3 is CALGHSTGGSDKLIF. In DNA form, the CDR3 reads TGTGCGCTTGGCCACAGTACTGGGGGATCCGATAAACTCATCTTT.

This clone was counted ten times or more. The chain carries TRDV1 and TRDJ1; D ambiguous. This CDR3 spans 16 amino acids. V was trimmed by 8 bases and J by 4 bases, leaving 23 bases between them. The germline V gene encodes CDR1 TSWWSYY and CDR2 QGS. CDR3 residues: CALLTATRSSVDKLIF. CDR3 nucleotide sequence: TGTGCTCTTCTGACCGCAACAAGGAGTTCGGTCGATAAACTCATCTTT.

About this clone itself: The protein given by TCRdb reflects a much larger clone and differs at residue 4 from this DNA's translation, likely from a read error; the protein shown is the DNA's translation. The gene calls are TRDV1 and TRDJ1, with 11 positions matching TRDD3. The J gene was not available in TCRdb and was assigned here by matching the DNA to germline segments. CDR1 and CDR2 (germline): TSWWSYY, QGS. This CDR3 region has 22 residues. The CDR3 reads CALVEVSYVLLLGDMYTDKLIF. CDR3 DNA sequence: TGTGCTCTTGTGGAAGTTTCCTACGTACTCCTACTGGGGGATATGTACACCGATAAACTCATCTTT.

This clone has more than one count but fewer than ten. The amino acid sequence in TCRdb belongs to a much larger clone and departs from this DNA's translation at residue 9, likely a sequencing read error; the sequence shown is translated from the DNA. V and J are TRDV2 and TRDJ1, with D possibly being TRDD3 (5 bases). As TCRdb names no J gene, one was assigned here on the basis of a DNA match to germline. Per germline, CDR1 GEAIGNYY and CDR2 EKD. The CDR3 is 15 amino acids. V was shortened by 1 base and J by 1 base, with 12 bases between the two germline ends. The CDR3 loop reads CACDTILGTTDKLIF. The CDR3 region has the DNA TGTGCCTGTGACACGATACTTGGAACCACCGATAAACTCATCTTT.